The 18 T cell receptor beta chains below come from one sample, sequenced in a study of blood T cell repertoires in COVID-19. Assay used: immunoSEQ multiplex PCR; TCRdb lists only in-frame clones, some missing. The sample shows under 350,000 clones, 65% to 90% of them seen only once. Sequencing was performed on PBMCs or T cells enriched from blood (not recorded which). The receptors were sampled from a middle-aged woman with acute COVID-19.

This clone has only a few counts. The chain is built from TRBV7-7 and TRBJ2-1, with D possibly matching TRBD2 (6 bases). Germline-derived CDR1 and CDR2 are SSHAT and FNYEAQ (reference sequence). Trimming shortened V by 5 bases and J by 7 bases, and 18 bases separated the two germline ends. CDR3 length: 15 residues. The CDR3 DNA is TGTGCCAGCAGCACTCGCTCCGGGGGAGCGAATGAGCAGTTCTTC. Translation: CASSTRSGGANEQFF. The full variable domain, rest sourced from reference TRBV7-7 and TRBJ2-1, is GAGVSQSPRYKVTKRGQDVTLRCDPISSHATLYWYQQALGQGPEFLTYFNYEAQPDKSGLPSDRFSAERPEGSISTLTIQRTEQRDSAMYRCASSTRSGGANEQFFGPGTRLTVL.

The V gene is TRBV5-1, the J gene TRBJ1-5; 7 nucleotides line up with TRBD1. CDR3 length: 14 amino acids. The junction had 6 bases not matched to a gene; V was cut back by 0 bases and J by 9 bases. Per germline, CDR1 SGHRS and CDR2 YFSETQ. In DNA, the CDR3 is TGCGCCAGCAGCTTGGGGGACAGCCCCACGCCCCAGCATTTT. Encoded protein: CASSLGDSPTPQHF.

This sequence joins TRBV7-3 and TRBJ2-7, with a tentative D call TRBD2 (5 bases). The CDR3 has 15 amino acids. Germline CDR1 reads SGHTA; CDR2 reads FQGTGA. The V end was cut by 7 bases, the J end by 2 bases, with 18 bases between. CDR3 region: CASILGPRETYEQYF. DNA of the CDR3: TGTGCCAGCATCCTCGGGCCGAGGGAGACCTACGAGCAGTACTTC. Filled out from reference TRBV7-3 and TRBJ2-7, the complete variable domain reads GAGVSQTPSNKVTEKGKYVELRCDPISGHTALYWYRQSLGQGPEFLIYFQGTGAADDSGLPNDRFFAVRPEGSVSTLKIQRTERGDSAVYLCASILGPRETYEQYFGPGTRLTVT.

The rearrangement joins TRBV6-2 or TRBV6-3 to TRBJ1-1; D is undetermined. The CDR3 loop spans 16 amino acids. The V gene lost 0 bases and the J gene lost 4 bases, with 15 bases spanning the gap. Per the germline V gene, CDR1 is MNHEY and CDR2 is SVGEGT. The CDR3 is CASSYSRLSVGTEAFF. CDR3 sequence (DNA): TGTGCCAGCAGTTACTCGAGATTGTCGGTCGGCACTGAAGCTTTCTTT.

J is TRBJ1-1 and V is TRBV9, with D uncertain. The germline V gene has CDR1 SGDLS and CDR2 YYNGEE. The V end lost 0 bases, the J end lost 0 bases, and 6 bases lay between the germline ends. The CDR3 covers 14 residues. CDR3 sequence (DNA): TGTGCCAGCAGCGTAGCCGCAGTGAACACTGAAGCTTTCTTT. It specifies CASSVAAVNTEAFF. The full variable domain, with the rest looked up from reference TRBV9 and TRBJ1-1, is DSGVTQTPKHLITATGQRVTLRCSPRSGDLSVYWYQQSLDQGLQFLIQYYNGEERAKGNILERFSAQQFPDLHSELNLSSLELGDSALYFCASSVAAVNTEAFFGQGTRLTVV.

The rearrangement links TRBV9 to TRBJ1-5; no reliable D call. The germline gives CDR1 SGDLS, CDR2 YYNGEE. V was cut by 0 bases and J by 5 bases, with 9 bases left in between. The CDR3 contains 14 residues. In DNA, the CDR3 is TGTGCCAGCAGCGTAGACCCGGGATATCAGCCCCAGCATTTT. Protein: CASSVDPGYQPQHF.

This sequence joins TRBV18 and TRBJ1-4; D is undetermined. V lost 2 bases, J lost 7 bases, and 11 bases lay in between. CDR3 size: 14 residues. CDR1 KGHSH and CDR2 LQKENI come from the germline V gene. CDR3: CASSPSEVAEKLFF. In DNA, the CDR3 is TGTGCCAGCTCACCATCCGAGGTTGCTGAAAAACTGTTTTTT.

This sequence joins TRBV4-2 and TRBJ2-7; 7 nucleotides match TRBD2. With V trimmed by 0 bases and J by 0 bases, 5 bases remained unmatched. Germline V CDR1 and CDR2: LGHNA, YNFKEQ. CDR3 length equals 16 residues. CDR3 bases: TGTGCCAGCAGCCAAGATGCGGGGGACCCCTCCTACGAGCAGTACTTC. Translating gives CASSQDAGDPSYEQYF.

This chain joins TRBV18 and TRBJ2-1, with no clear D. This CDR3 contains 14 residues. From germline, CDR1 is KGHSH and CDR2 LQKENI. The V end lost 0 bases, the J end lost 3 bases, and 6 bases lay between the germline ends. In DNA, the CDR3 is TGTGCCAGCTCACCACCTACACACTACAATGAGCAGTTCTTC. The encoded protein is CASSPPTHYNEQFF.

The CDR3, as DNA: TGTGCCAGTAGTATAGAATGGGACAGTAACTATGGCTACACCTTC. It yields the protein CASSIEWDSNYGYTF. This chain connects TRBV19 to TRBJ1-2; 7 bases are shared with TRBD1. V was clipped by 0 bases and J by 1 base; unmatched bases: 2. The CDR3 covers 15 residues. From germline, CDR1 is LNHDA and CDR2 SQIVND (reference sequence).

The genes are TRBV6-5 and TRBJ1-3; 7 positions agree with TRBD1. CDR3 length: 15 residues. V shed 5 bases and J 0 bases; nucleotides not matched to a gene: 4. The V gene's germline CDR1 is MNHEY and CDR2 SVGAGI. CDR3 protein: CASSLDRASGNTIYF. Written as DNA, the CDR3 is TGTGCCAGCAGTCTAGACAGGGCCTCTGGAAACACCATATATTTT.

V and J are TRBV7-8 and TRBJ2-5; 14 bases match TRBD2. The J segment lost 1 base and the V segment lost 5 bases, leaving 3 bases of the junction unmatched. The CDR3 is made up of 16 amino acids. Germline CDR1 reads SGHVS; CDR2 reads FQNEAQ. CDR3 nucleotides: TGTGCCAGCAGCCTCGGGACTAGCGGGGGCCAAGAGACCCAGTACTTC. Translated, it gives CASSLGTSGGQETQYF. Variable domain in full (rest from reference TRBV7-8 and TRBJ2-5): GAGVSQSPRYKVAKRGQDVALRCDPISGHVSLFWYQQALGQGPEFLTYFQNEAQLDKSGLPSDRFFAERPEGSVSTLKIQRTQQEDSAVYLCASSLGTSGGQETQYFGPGTRLLVL.

This clone was observed a single time. This chain connects TRBV18 to TRBJ2-7; 11 nucleotides align to TRBD2. The J segment lost 5 bases and the V segment lost 4 bases, leaving 4 bases of the junction unmatched. Germline CDR1 and CDR2: KGHSH and LQKENI. The CDR3 runs to 14 residues. CDR3 DNA sequence: TGTGCCAGCTCACGACTAGCGGGATTGGACGAGCAGTACTTC. Amino acid sequence: CASSRLAGLDEQYF.

Here the CDR3 DNA reads TGTGCCAGCAGCCAACGACAGGCCAAAAACATTCAGTACTTC. Amino acids: CASSQRQAKNIQYF. V and J are TRBV11-2 and TRBJ2-4; the D gene is possibly TRBD1 (5 bases). The CDR3 spans 14 residues. V was cut by 5 bases and J by 1 base, with 9 bases left in between. The germline CDR1 and CDR2 sequences are SGHAT and FQNNGV.

The chain has TRBV9 and TRBJ1-3; TRBD1 is a possible D gene (5 bases). Between the trimmed V and J ends, which lost 0 bases and 0 bases, there was a span of 13 bases. CDR3 length: 17 amino acids. In germline, CDR1 is SGDLS, CDR2 YYNGEE. The CDR3 spells CASSVAVGGISGNTIYF. The CDR3 nucleotides are TGTGCCAGCAGCGTAGCTGTGGGGGGGATCTCTGGAAACACCATATATTTT.

Notes on this clone: This specimen includes other DNA sequences encoding the same CDR3. This chain uses TRBV5-1 with TRBJ1-2; TRBD1 is a possible D gene (5 bases). CDR1 is SGHRS, CDR2 YFSETQ, per germline. This CDR3 is 14 amino acids long. With 2 bases removed from V and 2 bases from J, the gap between germline ends came to 10 bases. CDR3 loop: CASSLTGANYGYTF. CDR3 bases: TGCGCCAGCAGCTTAACAGGAGCCAACTATGGCTACACCTTC.

V is TRBV5-1 and J is TRBJ2-3, with D tentatively TRBD2 (5 bases). V dropped 0 bases and J dropped 1 base, with 9 bases sitting between them. The germline V gene encodes CDR1 SGHRS and CDR2 YFSETQ. The CDR3 extends over 15 amino acids. The CDR3 is CASSLGYGGTDTQYF. The CDR3 nucleotides are TGCGCCAGCAGCTTGGGTTACGGGGGCACAGATACGCAGTATTTT.

This clone was picked up a small number of times. V is TRBV19 and J is TRBJ1-2, with TRBD1 identical over 8 bases. The CDR3 consists of 13 residues. The germline CDR1 and CDR2 sequences are LNHDA and SQIVND (reference sequence). V gave up 3 bases and J gave up 8 bases; unmatched junction bases: 5. CDR3 amino acids: CASSIDRGGGYTF. The CDR3 DNA is TGTGCCAGTAGTATCGACAGGGGAGGAGGCTACACCTTC.